What follows describes a single T cell receptor beta chain. Its antigen is not known. These data originate in a study of monozygotic twins with cystic fibrosis. Unmatched junction bases numbered 9, after V lost 1 base and J lost 0 bases. Germline values: CDR1 LGHNA, CDR2 YSLEER. The CDR3 is 20 residues long. Study results and limitations: The repertoire was suggested to be naive-dominated, clonality median 0.0095.

The data were produced by immunoSEQ multiplex PCR, yet TCRdb's version contains in-frame clones alone and is incomplete. The sample yields roughly 26,000 clones, just over 90% seen once. The sample comprised blood. The V gene is TRBV4-3, the J gene TRBJ2-6; 10 bases agree with TRBD1. The clonotype originates from a girl aged 2 to 10 with cystic fibrosis. The CDR3 loop is CASSQGGGTGEFSGANVLTF. The DNA of the CDR3 is TGCGCCAGCAGCCAAGGAGGCGGGACAGGGGAATTCTCTGGGGCCAACGTCCTGACTTTC.